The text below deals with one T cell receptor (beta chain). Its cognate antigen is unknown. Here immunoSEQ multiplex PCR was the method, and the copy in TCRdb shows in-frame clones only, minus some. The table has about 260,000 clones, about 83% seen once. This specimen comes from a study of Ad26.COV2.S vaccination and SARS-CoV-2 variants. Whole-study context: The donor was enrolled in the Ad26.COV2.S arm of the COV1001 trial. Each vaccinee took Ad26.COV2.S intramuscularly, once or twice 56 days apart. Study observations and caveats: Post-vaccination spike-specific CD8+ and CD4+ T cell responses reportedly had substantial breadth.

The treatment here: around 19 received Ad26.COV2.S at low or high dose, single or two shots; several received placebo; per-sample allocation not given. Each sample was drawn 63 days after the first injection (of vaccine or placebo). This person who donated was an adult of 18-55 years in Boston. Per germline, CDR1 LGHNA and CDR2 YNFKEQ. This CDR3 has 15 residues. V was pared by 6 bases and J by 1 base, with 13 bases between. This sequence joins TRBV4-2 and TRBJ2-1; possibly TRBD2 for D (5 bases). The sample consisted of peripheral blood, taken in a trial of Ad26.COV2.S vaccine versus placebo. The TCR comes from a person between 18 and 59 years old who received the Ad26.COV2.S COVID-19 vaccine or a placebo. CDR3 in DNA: TGTGCCAGCAGTCGGACTCCCGATTCCTACAATGAGCAGTTCTTC. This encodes CASSRTPDSYNEQFF.